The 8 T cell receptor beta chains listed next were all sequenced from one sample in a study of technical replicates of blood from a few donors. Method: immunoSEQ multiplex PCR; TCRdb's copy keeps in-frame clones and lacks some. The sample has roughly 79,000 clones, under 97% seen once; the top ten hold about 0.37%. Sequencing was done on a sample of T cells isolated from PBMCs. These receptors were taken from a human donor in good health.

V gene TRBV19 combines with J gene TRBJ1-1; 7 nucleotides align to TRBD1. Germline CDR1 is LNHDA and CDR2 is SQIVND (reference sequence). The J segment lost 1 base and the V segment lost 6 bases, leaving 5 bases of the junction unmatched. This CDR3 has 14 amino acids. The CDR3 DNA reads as TGTGCCAGTAGAACTCGGACAGGGAACACTGAAGCTTTCTTT. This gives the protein CASRTRTGNTEAFF.

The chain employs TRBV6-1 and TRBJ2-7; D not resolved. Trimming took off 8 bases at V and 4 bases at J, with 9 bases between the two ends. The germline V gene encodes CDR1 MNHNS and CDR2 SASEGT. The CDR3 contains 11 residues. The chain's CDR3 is CASAETYEQYF. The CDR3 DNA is TGTGCCAGCGCTGAAACATACGAGCAGTACTTC.

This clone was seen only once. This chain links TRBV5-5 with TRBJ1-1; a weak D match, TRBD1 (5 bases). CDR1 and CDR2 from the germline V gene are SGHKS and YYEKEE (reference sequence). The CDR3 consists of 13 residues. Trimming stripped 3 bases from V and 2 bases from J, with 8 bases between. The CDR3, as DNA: TGTGCCAGCAGCTGGGGACTAAACACTGAAGCTTTCTTT. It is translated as CASSWGLNTEAFF.

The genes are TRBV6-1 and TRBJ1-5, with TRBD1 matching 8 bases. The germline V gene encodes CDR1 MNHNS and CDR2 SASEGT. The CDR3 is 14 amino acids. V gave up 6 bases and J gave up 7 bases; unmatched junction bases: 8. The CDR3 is CASSVTGEEQPQHF. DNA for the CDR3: TGTGCCAGCAGCGTGACAGGGGAAGAGCAGCCCCAGCATTTT.

In nucleotides, the CDR3 is TGCAGTGCTAGAGAGGGGACAGGGGAGTTCTTC. It is translated as CSAREGTGEFF. The chain employs TRBV20-1 and TRBJ2-1, with 10 bases identical to TRBD1. Germline V gives CDR1 DFQATT, CDR2 SNEGSKA (reference sequence). This CDR3 region has 11 residues. V lost 0 bases to trimming and J lost 14 bases; unmatched junction nucleotides: 1.

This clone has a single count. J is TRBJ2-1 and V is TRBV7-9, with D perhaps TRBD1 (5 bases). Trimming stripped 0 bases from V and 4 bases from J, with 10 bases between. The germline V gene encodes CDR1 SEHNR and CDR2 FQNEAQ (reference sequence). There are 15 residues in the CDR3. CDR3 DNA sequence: TGTGCCAGCAGCTTAGCGCAGGGATCGTACAATGAGCAGTTCTTC. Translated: CASSLAQGSYNEQFF.

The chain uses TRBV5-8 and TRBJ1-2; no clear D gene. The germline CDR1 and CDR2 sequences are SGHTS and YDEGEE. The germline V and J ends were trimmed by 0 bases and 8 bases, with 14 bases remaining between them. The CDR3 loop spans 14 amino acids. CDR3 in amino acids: CASSLAWAGGGYTF. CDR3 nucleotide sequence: TGTGCCAGCAGCTTGGCCTGGGCAGGTGGGGGCTACACCTTC.

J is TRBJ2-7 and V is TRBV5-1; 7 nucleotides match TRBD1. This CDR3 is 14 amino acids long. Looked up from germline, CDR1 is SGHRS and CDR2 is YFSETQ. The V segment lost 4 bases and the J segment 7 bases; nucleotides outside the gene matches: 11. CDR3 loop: CASSLTGFSGEQYF. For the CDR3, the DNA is TGCGCCAGCAGCCTGACAGGGTTCTCCGGTGAGCAGTACTTC.